This TCR beta chain was found in a study of cytomegalovirus exposure and HLA in healthy donors. Study-level background: A data release that came early held around 85 million unique TCRs from HLA-typed donors. Across a few hundred genotyped donors, just over 80% landed in the Caucasian-associated ancestry cluster. Study conclusions and caveats: In a later analysis, HLA-associated beta chains showed higher expansion and lower generation probabilities than comparable chains.

The CDR3 length is 15 residues. The germline gives CDR1 SGHRS, CDR2 YFSETQ. V gave up 1 base and J gave up 6 bases, with 14 bases separating them. Concerning this clone itself: Its target is unknown.

PCR employed 60 Vbeta and 13 Jbeta primers. Clones were read by immunoSEQ multiplex PCR, and TCRdb kept only the in-frame ones, dropping some. Of about 230,000 clones in the sample, more than 75% were seen once. The source material was PBMCs. The chain is built from TRBV5-1 and TRBJ1-5; weak D call: TRBD1 (6 bases). This sequence originates from a girl between 2 and 10 years old in good health and CMV-seronegative. The CDR3 here is CASSLWGGSGQPQHF. CDR3 bases: TGCGCCAGCAGCTTGTGGGGGGGCTCGGGTCAGCCCCAGCATTTT.